Following are 16 T cell receptor beta chains from one sample sequenced in a study of OX40 agonist ivuxolimab in advanced cancers. Generated by immunoSEQ multiplex PCR, the TCRdb table keeps only in-frame clones and is missing some. Altogether 90,000 to 100,000 clones are present, roughly 87% being singletons, with the ten largest covering 0.45% to 0.55%. The sample was CD4+ or CD8+ T cells sorted from blood, taken in a trial of the OX40 agonist ivuxolimab. The receptors derive from an adult with an advanced solid tumor such as melanoma, head and neck, liver or kidney cancer.

J is TRBJ1-5 and V is TRBV28; D is unclear. V gave up 7 bases and J gave up 3 bases, with 7 bases separating them. Looked up from germline, CDR1 is MDHEN and CDR2 is SYDVKM. This CDR3 region has 12 residues. CDR3 sequence (DNA): TGTGCCAGCACTCGCCCCAATCAGCCCCAGCATTTT. It encodes CASTRPNQPQHF.

The rearrangement uses TRBV5-1 and TRBJ1-1; maybe TRBD1 (5 bases). The CDR3 consists of 14 residues. V was clipped by 6 bases and J by 4 bases, with 16 bases between them. Germline CDR1 is SGHRS and CDR2 is YFSETQ. CDR3 bases: TGCGCCAGCACCTCCGAGGGCGGGGGCACTGAAGCTTTCTTT. Translating it yields CASTSEGGGTEAFF.

This clone appeared a single time. V and J are TRBV5-6 and TRBJ2-5; 7 bases fit TRBD1. V shed 6 bases, J shed 5 bases, and the junction held 7 bases outside the gene matches. The germline CDR1 and CDR2 sequences are SGHDT and YYEEEE. This CDR3 contains 13 residues. CDR3 loop: CASNPTGLETQYF. The CDR3 DNA sequence: TGTGCCAGCAACCCGACAGGGTTGGAGACCCAGTACTTC.

This clone was recorded a few times. The rearrangement uses TRBV6-1 and TRBJ1-2, with TRBD1 identical over 7 bases. CDR3 length: 20 amino acids. The trim removed 2 bases at V and 3 bases at J, leaving 21 bases unmatched. Looked up from germline, CDR1 is MNHNS and CDR2 is SASEGT. CDR3 in DNA: TGTGCCAGCAGTGAACGACTTACAACAGGACAGGTTGGGGAGGACTATGGCTACACCTTC. Protein sequence: CASSERLTTGQVGEDYGYTF.

This clone occurred a few times. V usage is TRBV29-1 and J usage is TRBJ1-2; D may be TRBD1 (5 bases). Germline V CDR1 and CDR2: SQVTM, ANQGSEA. The CDR3 is 16 residues long. V lost 7 bases and J 6 bases, leaving 27 bases between the germline ends. CDR3 residues: CSARGFGGAGRDGYTF. The DNA for the CDR3 is TGCAGCGCCAGAGGGTTTGGGGGAGCGGGGCGGGATGGCTACACCTTC.

J is TRBJ2-7 and V is TRBV7-3; D might be TRBD2 (6 bases). Per germline, CDR1 SGHTA and CDR2 FQGTGA. The length of the CDR3 is 14 residues. V lost 5 bases and J lost 0, with 11 bases in between. This CDR3 is CASSPLGGSYEQYF. The CDR3 DNA follows: TGTGCCAGCAGCCCCCTCGGGGGCTCCTACGAGCAGTACTTC.

The V gene is TRBV5-1, the J gene TRBJ2-5; the D gene is possibly TRBD1 (6 bases). Germline V lookup: CDR1 SGHRS, CDR2 YFSETQ. This CDR3 spans 14 amino acids. The V and J ends lost 4 bases and 1 base respectively, with 11 bases between them. CDR3 DNA: TGCGCCAGCAGCGTCGGACAGCCCCAAGAGACCCAGTACTTC. Its protein is CASSVGQPQETQYF.

This chain connects TRBV5-6 to TRBJ2-7; tentatively, D is TRBD1 or TRBD2 (5 bases each). The CDR3 covers 15 residues. Trimming removed 0 bases at V and 6 bases at J, with 16 bases between. The germline CDR1 and CDR2 sequences are SGHDT and YYEEEE. CDR3 residues: CASSLGGSSGLEQYF. The CDR3 DNA is TGTGCCAGCAGCTTGGGCGGGTCATCAGGGCTCGAGCAGTACTTC. The full variable domain, its missing parts supplied by reference TRBV5-6 and TRBJ2-7, is DAGVTQSPTHLIKTRGQQVTLRCSPKSGHDTVSWYQQALGQGPQFIFQYYEEEERQRGNFPDRFSGHQFPNYSSELNVNALLLGDSALYLCASSLGGSSGLEQYFGPGTRLTVT.

The chain has TRBV7-2 and TRBJ2-7; TRBD1 matches 7 bases. CDR1 is SGHTA, CDR2 FQGNSA, per germline. The length of the CDR3 is 13 residues. With 2 bases clipped from V and 3 bases from J, the junction kept 1 base outside the gene matches. CDR3 protein: CASSLRDSYEQYF. For the CDR3, the DNA is TGTGCCAGCAGCTTAAGGGACAGCTACGAGCAGTACTTC. Complete variable domain (other parts from reference TRBV7-2 and TRBJ2-7): GAGVSQSPSNKVTEKGKDVELRCDPISGHTALYWYRQSLGQGLEFLIYFQGNSAPDKSGLPSDRFSAERTGGSVSTLTIQRTQQEDSAVYLCASSLRDSYEQYFGPGTRLTVT.

The rearrangement links TRBV6-6 to TRBJ2-5; a possible D gene is TRBD1 (6 bases). The CDR3 is made up of 13 amino acids. V was cut by 2 bases and J by 5 bases, with 9 bases left in between. CDR1 and CDR2 (germline): MNHNY, SVGAGI (reference sequence). The CDR3 DNA reads as TGTGCCAGCAGTTACGGGGGCGGGGAGACCCAGTACTTC. The encoded protein is CASSYGGGETQYF.

The chain joins TRBV6-5 to TRBJ2-7; weak D call: TRBD1 (6 bases). The CDR3 has 14 amino acids. V lost 6 bases, J lost 6 bases, and 18 bases lay in between. Germline values: CDR1 MNHEY, CDR2 SVGAGI. The CDR3 nucleotides read TGTGCCAGCAGCCCCCCGGACAGCTTATCCGAGCAGTACTTC. It specifies CASSPPDSLSEQYF.

This chain links TRBV7-3 with TRBJ1-1, with no clear D. CDR1 is SGHTA and CDR2 is FQGTGA in the germline V gene. There are 13 residues in the CDR3. The V end was cut by 6 bases, the J end by 2 bases, with 10 bases between. The CDR3 bases are TGTGCCAGCAGGGACGGGATAAACACTGAAGCTTTCTTT. Protein sequence: CASRDGINTEAFF. The full variable domain, in which reference TRBV7-3 and TRBJ1-1 provide the parts outside the CDR3, is GAGVSQTPSNKVTEKGKYVELRCDPISGHTALYWYRQSLGQGPEFLIYFQGTGAADDSGLPNDRFFAVRPEGSVSTLKIQRTERGDSAVYLCASRDGINTEAFFGQGTRLTVV.

V gene TRBV7-2 combines with J gene TRBJ2-5; D call uncertain. Trimming shortened V by 2 bases and J by 4 bases, and 8 bases separated the two germline ends. The CDR3 is 13 amino acids. Germline V gene lookup returns CDR1 SGHTA and CDR2 FQGNSA. The DNA of the CDR3 is TGTGCCAGCAGCTTAAGTCAGAGAGAGACCCAGTACTTC. Encoded protein: CASSLSQRETQYF.

CDR3 coding DNA: TGTGCCAGCAGTGCACAGGGCCCTCAAGAGTACTTC. Translation gives CASSAQGPQEYF. This rearrangement joins TRBV2 to TRBJ2-7; TRBD1 is a possible D gene (6 bases). The germline V gene has CDR1 SNHLY and CDR2 FYNNEI. Trimming removed 4 bases at V and 11 bases at J, with 15 bases between. The length of the CDR3 is 12 residues.

V gene TRBV19 combines with J gene TRBJ1-6, with TRBD1 identical over 9 bases. Unmatched junction bases numbered 2, after V lost 5 bases and J lost 6 bases. Looked up from germline, CDR1 is LNHDA and CDR2 is SQIVND (reference sequence). The CDR3 length is 14 residues. DNA of the CDR3: TGTGCCAGTAGTCCGGGACAGGGTAATTCACCCCTCCACTTT. Translated: CASSPGQGNSPLHF.

This chain uses TRBV4-1 with TRBJ1-5; D is undetermined. Trimming stripped 1 base from V and 12 bases from J, with 19 bases between. CDR3 size: 15 residues. CDR1 is MGHRA and CDR2 is YSYEKL in the germline V gene. The CDR3 nucleotides read TGCGCCAGCAGCCAAGGACAATCGGCCATCTATTACCAGCATTTT. Translating gives CASSQGQSAIYYQHF.